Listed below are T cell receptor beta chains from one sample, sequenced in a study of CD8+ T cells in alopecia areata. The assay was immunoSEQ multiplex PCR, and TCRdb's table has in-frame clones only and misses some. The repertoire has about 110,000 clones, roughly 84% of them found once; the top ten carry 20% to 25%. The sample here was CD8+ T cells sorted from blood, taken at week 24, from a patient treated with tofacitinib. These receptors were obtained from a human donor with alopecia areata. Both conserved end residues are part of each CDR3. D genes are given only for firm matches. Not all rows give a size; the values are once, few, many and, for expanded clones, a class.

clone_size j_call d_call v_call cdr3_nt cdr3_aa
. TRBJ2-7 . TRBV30 TGTGCCTGGAGAGGAGGACAGTCGACCTTCTACGAGCAGTACTTC CAWRGGQSTFYEQYF
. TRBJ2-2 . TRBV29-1 TGCAGCGTTGAATCTGCGGCCGGGGAGCTGTTTTTT CSVESAAGELFF
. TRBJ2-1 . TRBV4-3 TGCGCCAGCAGTCCCAGGTATGGCAGGGCCTACAATGAGCAGTTCTTC CASSPRYGRAYNEQFF
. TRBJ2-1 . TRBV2 TGTGCCAGCAGTGAACCAGCGGCGAGCTCCTACAATGAGCAGTTCTTC CASSEPAASSYNEQFF
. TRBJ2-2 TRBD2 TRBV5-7 TGTGCCAGCAGCTTGCCTAGCGGGGGAACCGGGGAGCTGTTTTTT CASSLPSGGTGELFF
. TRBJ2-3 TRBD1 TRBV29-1 TGCAGCGAAAAGGGACAGGCCAGCACAGATACGCAGTATTTT CSEKGQASTDTQYF
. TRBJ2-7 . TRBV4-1 TGCGCCAGCAGCCAGGGACCCCTTCTAGGGACCCTCGACTTCGAGCAGTACTTC CASSQGPLLGTLDFEQYF
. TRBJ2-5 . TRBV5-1 TGCGCCAGCAATCCTTCGACAGGCCTGAAAGAGACCCAGTACTTC CASNPSTGLKETQYF
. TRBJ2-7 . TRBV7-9 TGTGCCAGCAGCTTACCTAGTTCCTACGAGCAGTACTTC CASSLPSSYEQYF
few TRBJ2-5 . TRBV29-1 TGCAGACTACCTGGGGGGACACCGGACCCCAAAGAGACCCAGTACTTC CRLPGGTPDPKETQYF
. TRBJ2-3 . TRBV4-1 TGCGCCAGCAGCCAAGAGGAACTAGCAGCTTACACAGATACGCAGTATTTT CASSQEELAAYTDTQYF
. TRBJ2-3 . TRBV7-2 TGTGCCAGCAGCCCGGGAGTGGCGGTGACAGATACGCAGTATTTT CASSPGVAVTDTQYF
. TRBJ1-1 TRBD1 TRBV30 TGTGCCTGGGACAGGGGAGGAACTGAAGCTTTCTTT CAWDRGGTEAFF
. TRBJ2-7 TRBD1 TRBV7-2 TGTGCCAGCAGGCGACAGGGGTCCTACGAGCAGTACTTC CASRRQGSYEQYF
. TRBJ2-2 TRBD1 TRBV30 TGTGCCTGGACCCCCCGGACAGGGTCGAACACCGGGGAGCTGTTTTTT CAWTPRTGSNTGELFF
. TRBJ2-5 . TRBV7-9 TGTGCCAGCAGCTTGCTAGGGGGGACCCAGTACTTC CASSLLGGTQYF
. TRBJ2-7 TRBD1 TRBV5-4 TGTGCCAGCAGCTGGGGGACAGGCACCTACGAGCAGTACTTC CASSWGTGTYEQYF
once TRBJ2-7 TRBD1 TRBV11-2 TGTGCCAGCAGCTTCCCGGGACAGGGCTACGAGCAGTACTTC CASSFPGQGYEQYF
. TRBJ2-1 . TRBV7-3 TGTGCCAGCAGCTTGTTTTCAGGGAATGAGCAGTTCTTC CASSLFSGNEQFF
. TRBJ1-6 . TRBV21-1 TGTGCCAGCAGCAAAGGTGGACAGGTCCCGGAGTCACCCCTCCACTTT CASSKGGQVPESPLHF
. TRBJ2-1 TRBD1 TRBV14 TGTGCCAGCAGCCCGACAGGGTCCTACAATGAGCAGTTCTTC CASSPTGSYNEQFF
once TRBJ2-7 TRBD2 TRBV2 TGTGCCAGCAGTGATGGGAGGGGACCGCTGGGTGAGCAGTACTTC CASSDGRGPLGEQYF
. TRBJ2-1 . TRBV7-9 TGTGCCAGCAGCTCGCCCCAGCGGAGCTCCTACAATGAGCAGTTCTTC CASSSPQRSSYNEQFF
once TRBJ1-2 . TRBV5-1 TGCGCCAGCAGCTTGGCAGGGAGCAGCTATGGCTACACCTTC CASSLAGSSYGYTF
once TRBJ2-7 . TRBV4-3 TGCGCCAGCAGCCCTCAAGCAATGGGGACCTACGAGCAGTACTTC CASSPQAMGTYEQYF
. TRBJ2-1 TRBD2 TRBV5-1 TGCGCCAGCAGCTTGGAAGGGAGCGGGGGGAGCCGCTCCTACAATGAGCAGTTCTTC CASSLEGSGGSRSYNEQFF
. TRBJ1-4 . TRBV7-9 TGTGCCAGCAGCACGGAACTCACAGGGAATCTTGAAAAACTGTTTTTT CASSTELTGNLEKLFF
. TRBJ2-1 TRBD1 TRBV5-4 TGTGCCAGCAGCATCAGGGGGAGCTCCTACAATGAGCAGTTCTTC CASSIRGSSYNEQFF
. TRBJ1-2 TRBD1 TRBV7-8 TGTGCCAGCAGCCATCGGGACAGGGGCTATGGCTACACCTTC CASSHRDRGYGYTF
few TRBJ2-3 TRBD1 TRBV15 TGTGCCACCAGCGGTGGGACAGGGTACACAGATACGCAGTATTTT CATSGGTGYTDTQYF
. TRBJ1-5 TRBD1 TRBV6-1 TGTGCCAGCAGTTTGACAGGGGATAGCAATCAGCCCCAGCATTTT CASSLTGDSNQPQHF
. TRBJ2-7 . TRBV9 TGTGCCAGCAGCGAATTAGGCCAGGGAATCGGCGAGCAGTACTTC CASSELGQGIGEQYF
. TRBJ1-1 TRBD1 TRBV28 TGTGCCAGCAGTTTATCCACAGGGGGCTTAGGGACTGAAGCTTTCTTT CASSLSTGGLGTEAFF
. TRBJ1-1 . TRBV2 TGTGCCACCACCCCTCCGGCTTTCTTT CATTPPAFF
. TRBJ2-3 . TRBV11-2 TGTGCCAGCAGCTTAGATGCCTGGGGGGTAAAGGGAAGCACAGATACGCAGTATTTT CASSLDAWGVKGSTDTQYF
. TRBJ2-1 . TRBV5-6 TGTGCCAGCAGCTCCGGGACTCCCAATGAGCAGTTCTTC CASSSGTPNEQFF
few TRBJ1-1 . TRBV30 TGTGCCTGGAGTGTACTGTCGGGGGGCCGCACTGAAGCTTTCTTT CAWSVLSGGRTEAFF
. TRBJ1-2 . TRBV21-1 TGTGCCAGCATTGCACGGAATGGCTACACCTTC CASIARNGYTF
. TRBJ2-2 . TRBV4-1 TGCGCCAGCAGCCAAGCAGAGAACACCGGGGAGCTGTTTTTT CASSQAENTGELFF
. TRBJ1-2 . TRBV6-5 TGTGCCAGCACCTCACTCGGATCGGGCTACACCTTC CASTSLGSGYTF
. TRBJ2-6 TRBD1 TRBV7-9 TGTGCCAGCAGCCCGAGACAGGGGGCGCGTTCTGGGGCCAACGTCCTGACTTTC CASSPRQGARSGANVLTF